Included here is one T cell receptor beta chain sequence, with context. These data are taken from a study of blood T cell repertoires in COVID-19. Some clones are missing from TCRdb's copy, which holds only in-frame ones; the method was immunoSEQ multiplex PCR. The profile shows approximately 60,000 clones, less than 80% of them singletons. V was clipped by 6 bases and J by 2 bases; unmatched bases: 7. Germline-derived CDR1 and CDR2 are SGHAT and FQNNGV. This CDR3 contains 14 residues. The sequencing sample was made of peripheral blood. The TCR comes from a man aged 60-69 years with acute or convalescent COVID-19. The genes are TRBV11-2 and TRBJ2-7; 7 bases are shared with TRBD2. The CDR3 sequence is CASRITGGPYEQYF. CDR3 bases: TGTGCCAGCAGGATAACGGGGGGACCCTACGAGCAGTACTTC.